These 18 T cell receptor beta chains were sequenced from one sample in a study of T cell responses to AZD1222 COVID-19 vaccine. Sequencing was performed with immunoSEQ multiplex PCR; in TCRdb, only in-frame clones are kept and a portion is missing. The sample contains roughly 75,000 clones, 84% of which appear only once. The sample here was peripheral blood, taken on day 0 of AZD1222 vaccination. The receptor source for this set is an adult in good health.

This chain connects TRBV2 to TRBJ1-2, with 8 bases identical to TRBD1. V lost 6 bases, J lost 4 bases, and 1 base stayed unmatched. Per the germline V gene, CDR1 is SNHLY and CDR2 is FYNNEI. The CDR3 length is 12 residues. CDR3 loop: CASSTGGYGYTF. Written as DNA, the CDR3 is TGTGCCAGCAGCACAGGGGGCTATGGCTACACCTTC.

The chain has TRBV24-1 and TRBJ1-5; D might be TRBD1 (5 bases). Trimming pared 3 bases from V and 0 bases from J, leaving 26 bases between. CDR1 and CDR2 (germline): KGHDR, SFDVKD. The CDR3 length is 21 residues. The CDR3 DNA follows: TGTGCCACCAGTGATCCCCGCCGCGGCAGGGAATTGAGGTATAGCAATCAGCCCCAGCATTTT. It translates to CATSDPRRGRELRYSNQPQHF.

The chain combines TRBV30 with TRBJ1-3, with 7 nucleotides matching TRBD1. Germline V gene sequence: CDR1 GTSNPN, CDR2 SVGIG (reference sequence). The CDR3 loop spans 15 amino acids. After removal of 4 bases from V and 4 bases from J, the junction contained 10 bases not matched to a gene. The CDR3 DNA follows: TGTGCCTGGACACCTCTCGGGACAGTCGGAAACACCATATATTTT. It codes for CAWTPLGTVGNTIYF.

V gene TRBV4-1 combines with J gene TRBJ1-6, with 7 bases matching TRBD1. In germline, CDR1 is MGHRA, CDR2 YSYEKL. With 0 bases clipped from V and 0 bases from J, the junction kept 8 bases outside the gene matches. The CDR3 spans 19 residues. The CDR3 DNA reads as TGCGCCAGCAGCCAAGACCGACAGGGCCAGAGCTCCTATAATTCACCCCTCCACTTT. Its translation is CASSQDRQGQSSYNSPLHF.

The rearrangement uses TRBV24-1 and TRBJ1-1; D gene unclear. Germline V gives CDR1 KGHDR, CDR2 SFDVKD. CDR3 length: 13 amino acids. The V end lost 7 bases, the J end lost 4 bases, and 12 bases lay between the germline ends. The CDR3 DNA follows: TGTGCCACCAGGGAAGGGAGAGCCACTGAAGCTTTCTTT. Translation gives CATREGRATEAFF.

The rearrangement uses TRBV21-1 and TRBJ2-7; the listed D gene, TRBD1, was not tested against the DNA. TRBV21-1 is a pseudogene locus. The CDR3 sequence is 14 residues long. This CDR3 is CASSSGTGDYEQYF. CDR3 in DNA: TGTGCCAGCAGCTCCGGGACAGGGGACTACGAGCAGTACTTC.

This clone was counted between two and nine times. The gene calls are TRBV7-9 and TRBJ1-3; 7 bases are shared with TRBD1. CDR3 length: 14 amino acids. Germline trimming cut 3 bases from V and 6 bases from J; bases unmatched to any gene: 5. CDR1 is SEHNR, CDR2 FQNEAQ, per germline (reference sequence). This chain's CDR3 is CASSLMGTVNTIYF. The CDR3 DNA sequence: TGTGCCAGCAGCTTGATGGGGACAGTAAACACCATATATTTT.

CDR3 sequence reads: CASSVNVNYGYTF. The CDR3, as DNA: TGCGCCAGCAGCGTGAATGTTAACTATGGCTACACCTTC. The chain recombines TRBV5-1 with TRBJ1-2; D gene ambiguous. The CDR3 is 13 amino acids. Germline V gives CDR1 SGHRS, CDR2 YFSETQ. V was clipped by 4 bases and J by 1 base, with 8 bases between them.

The chain has TRBV7-9 and TRBJ1-5; unclear D gene. Germline V lookup: CDR1 SEHNR, CDR2 FQNEAQ (reference sequence). Trimming left V 0 bases short and J 7 bases short, with 7 bases between. The CDR3 runs 13 residues. The CDR3 reads CASSLAYGQPQHF. The CDR3 DNA sequence: TGTGCCAGCAGCTTAGCATATGGGCAGCCCCAGCATTTT.

This chain joins TRBV5-1 and TRBJ1-2; weak D call: TRBD1 (5 bases). The CDR3 contains 17 residues. Germline CDR1 is SGHRS and CDR2 is YFSETQ. The V end was cut by 4 bases, the J end by 3 bases, with 22 bases between. The CDR3 DNA sequence: TGCGCCAGCAGCCTGGGTTCGGGGGGAAGGCAGGACTATGGCTACACCTTC. Protein sequence: CASSLGSGGRQDYGYTF.

V is TRBV5-1 and J is TRBJ2-2, with 11 nucleotides matching TRBD2. Losses at the gene ends were 5 bases for V and 3 bases for J; bases not matched to a gene: 0. CDR1 and CDR2 (germline): SGHRS, YFSETQ. CDR3 size: 14 residues. The CDR3: CASRTSGDTGELFF. CDR3 nucleotides: TGCGCCAGCAGGACTAGCGGGGACACCGGGGAGCTGTTTTTT.

The V and J genes are TRBV28 and TRBJ2-1, with D possibly matching TRBD1 (7 bases). This CDR3 comprises 19 residues. CDR1 and CDR2 (germline): MDHEN, SYDVKM. Trimming pared 4 bases from V and 2 bases from J, leaving 24 bases between. The CDR3 loop reads CASSSAILSTGRPYNEQFF. CDR3 DNA sequence: TGTGCCAGCAGTTCCGCCATCCTTTCGACAGGGAGGCCCTACAATGAGCAGTTCTTC.

V and J are TRBV30 and TRBJ1-5; D may be TRBD1 (6 bases). Trimming took 2 bases from V and 3 from J, leaving 14 bases between them. The germline V gene has CDR1 GTSNPN and CDR2 SVGIG (reference sequence). This CDR3 is 15 amino acids long. In DNA, the CDR3 is TGTGCCTGGAGTACGACGACAGGACCCAATCAGCCCCAGCATTTT. The encoded protein is CAWSTTTGPNQPQHF.

This clone was seen more than once but under ten times. The chain links TRBV5-4 to TRBJ2-3, with no clear D. The germline CDR1 and CDR2 sequences are SGHNT and YYREEE (reference sequence). This CDR3 has 18 residues. Trimming took off 3 bases at V and 7 bases at J, with 27 bases between the two ends. CDR3: CASSSPAGGGFSSNTQYF. For the CDR3, the DNA is TGTGCCAGCAGCTCTCCAGCCGGCGGCGGATTCTCTTCGAATACGCAGTATTTT.

This clone was detected only a few times. The J gene is TRBJ2-3, the V gene TRBV3-1 (or the pseudogene TRBV3-2); D uncertain. Germline V lookup: CDR1 LGHDT, CDR2 YNNKEL (reference sequence). Deletions cut 6 bases from V and 1 base from J, with 8 bases between. The CDR3 loop spans 13 amino acids. CDR3 bases: TGTGCCAGCAGAAGGACCGGCACAGATACGCAGTATTTT. Translation gives CASRRTGTDTQYF.

J is TRBJ2-4 and V is TRBV6-2 or TRBV6-3, with a possible D match to TRBD2 (6 bases). The CDR3 is made up of 13 amino acids. Germline V CDR1 and CDR2: MNHEY, SVGEGT. With 4 bases removed from V and 7 bases from J, the gap between germline ends came to 11 bases. The CDR3 region has the DNA TGTGCCAGCAGTTCGGGAGTGAGGAACATTCAGTACTTC. It translates to CASSSGVRNIQYF.

This clone was detected only a few times. The chain recombines TRBV28 with TRBJ1-2, with D possibly matching TRBD1 (6 bases). Trimming took off 2 bases at V and 5 bases at J, with 12 bases between the two ends. The CDR3 is 14 amino acids. Germline CDR1 and CDR2: MDHEN and SYDVKM. The CDR3 loop reads CASSLGRGTYGYTF. CDR3 DNA: TGTGCCAGCAGTTTAGGCAGGGGAACGTATGGCTACACCTTC.

The chain recombines TRBV19 with TRBJ1-5; 7 positions agree with TRBD1. Germline assignment: CDR1 LNHDA and CDR2 SQIVND (reference sequence). V trimming: 5 bases; J trimming: 6 bases; junction bases outside the gene matches: 10. The CDR3 extends over 15 amino acids. CDR3 bases: TGTGCCAGTAGTCCCCTTAGGGACAGAAGTCAGCCCCAGCATTTT. This gives the protein CASSPLRDRSQPQHF.